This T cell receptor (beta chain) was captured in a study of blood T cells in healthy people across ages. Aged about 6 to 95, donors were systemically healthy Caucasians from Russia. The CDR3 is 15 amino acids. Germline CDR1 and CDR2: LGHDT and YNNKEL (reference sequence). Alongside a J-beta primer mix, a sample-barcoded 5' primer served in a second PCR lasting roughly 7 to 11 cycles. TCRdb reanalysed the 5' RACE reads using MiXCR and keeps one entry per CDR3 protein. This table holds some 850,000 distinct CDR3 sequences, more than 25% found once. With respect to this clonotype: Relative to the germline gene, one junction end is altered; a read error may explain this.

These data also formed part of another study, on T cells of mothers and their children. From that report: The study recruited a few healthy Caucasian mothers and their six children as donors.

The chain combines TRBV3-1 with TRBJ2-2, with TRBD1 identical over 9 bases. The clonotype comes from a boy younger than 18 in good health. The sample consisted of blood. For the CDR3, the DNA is TGTGCCAGCAGCCAAACAGGGGGCCACACCGGGGAGCTGTCTTTT. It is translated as CASSQTGGHTGELSF.